Reported below is one T cell receptor (beta chain). The antigen is not known. These data originate in a study of OX40 agonist ivuxolimab in advanced cancers. Overall study context: A male proportion of 82.7% was recorded, with mean age about 60 years and range roughly 23 to 90. It was permissible to have had prior anti-PD-1, anti-PD-L1 or anti-CTLA-4 therapy, and around 40% had some.

Study-level points and caveats: Clonal expansion from baseline to week 6 occurred in both CD4+ and CD8+ T cells.

Generated by immunoSEQ multiplex PCR, the TCRdb table keeps only in-frame clones and is missing some. The data hold 60,000 to 70,000 clones, with approximately 92% observed a single time. The clonotype comes from an adult with an advanced solid tumor such as melanoma, head and neck, liver or kidney cancer. Specimen: CD4+ or CD8+ T cells sorted from blood, collected in a trial of the OX40 agonist ivuxolimab.

CDR3 in amino acids: CASEWTSGAYEQYF. CDR3 DNA sequence: TGTGCCAGCGAATGGACTAGCGGTGCCTACGAGCAGTACTTC. The gene calls are TRBV6-1 and TRBJ2-7; 10 bases are a match to TRBD2. V lost 8 bases to trimming and J lost 2 bases; unmatched junction nucleotides: 6. The CDR3 is made up of 14 amino acids. CDR1 and CDR2 from the germline V gene are MNHNS and SASEGT.